Reported below is one TCR beta chain. Its target is unknown. There are 15 residues in the CDR3. V was cut by 0 bases and J by 5 bases, with 13 bases left in between. CDR1 and CDR2 (germline): SGHTA, FQGNSA. The treatment was: roughly 10-day PBMC culture with coronavirus spike peptide pools or control peptides (ViraFEST assay). The sample is drawn from a study of vaccination and CD4 T cells after COVID-19. Researchers used the Oncomine TCR Beta short-read assay to sequence DNA from cultured CD4+ T cells. TCRdb recomputed calls from the PCR reads with MiXCR, one row per CDR3 protein. Seen here are some 17,000 distinct CDR3 sequences, more than 45% observed once, and the top ten hold approximately 4.4%.

The sequencing here drew on CD4+ T cells from blood, cultured in vitro, taken before SARS-CoV-2 vaccination. The chain couples TRBV7-2 to TRBJ1-1; TRBD1 might be the D (5 bases). The sequence was collected from a human donor who had recovered from COVID-19. CDR3 DNA: TGTGCCAGCAGCTTAGCGGCAGGGATGGGGACTGAAGCTTTCTTT. Translated: CASSLAAGMGTEAFF. Full variable domain (outside the CDR3, taken from reference TRBV7-2 and TRBJ1-1): GAGVSQSPSNKVTEKGKDVELRCDPISGHTALYWYRQSLGQGLEFLIYFQGNSAPDKSGLPSDRFSAERTGGSVSTLTIQRTQQEDSAVYLCASSLAAGMGTEAFFGQGTRLTVV.